Reported below is one T cell receptor (beta chain). Its target is not known. This sample was taken from a study of cytomegalovirus exposure and HLA in healthy donors. The study's findings and limits: A later analysis appeared to link common viral pathogens to several of the most significant clusters. Reports indicated that the classifier achieved high specificity and sensitivity in diagnosing cytomegalovirus status. Segments of the TCR beta V type were, in most cases, productive about 90% or about 30% of the time in an earlier analysis.

The donors gave bone marrow, and they were healthy. The CDR3 runs 15 residues. The ends were cut back, 6 bases at V and 3 bases at J, with 14 bases in the middle. The germline V gene encodes CDR1 SGHNT and CDR2 YENEEA. The PCR made use of 60 Vbeta and 13 Jbeta primers. TCRdb keeps only in-frame clones here, not all; method: immunoSEQ multiplex PCR. Altogether around 140,000 clones are present, around 78% being singletons, with the ten largest covering approximately 1.8%. The specimen sequenced was PBMCs. The rearrangement joins TRBV11-3 to TRBJ2-2; perhaps TRBD1 as D (5 bases). This receptor was taken from a young woman in good health and CMV-seronegative. The CDR3 DNA reads TGTGCCAGCAGGGGGCGGAAAACCGACACCGGGGAGCTGTTTTTT. Translation gives CASRGRKTDTGELFF.